A single sample is the source of the 15 T cell receptor beta chains below, sequenced in a study of siplizumab effects on memory and regulatory T cells. Sequenced by immunoSEQ multiplex PCR; TCRdb stores in-frame clones only, minus some. The sample yields about 110,000 clones, about 92% seen once. The source material was CD4+ T cells sorted from blood. The origin of the receptors is a human donor in good health.

The V and J genes are TRBV5-1 and TRBJ2-1; 7 positions agree with TRBD1. CDR3 size: 15 residues. Per germline, CDR1 SGHRS and CDR2 YFSETQ. Unmatched junction bases numbered 12, after V lost 4 bases and J lost 8 bases. The CDR3 DNA sequence: TGCGCCAGCAGCACTCCGGGACAGTCTCGTGATGAGCAGTTCTTC. Protein: CASSTPGQSRDEQFF.

This clone was seen once. This chain uses TRBV9 with TRBJ2-2; TRBD2 aligns across 8 bases. Germline V gene sequence: CDR1 SGDLS, CDR2 YYNGEE. V shed 3 bases, J shed 0 bases, and the junction held 7 bases outside the gene matches. The CDR3 consists of 17 residues. In DNA, the CDR3 is TGTGCCAGCAGCGGAGGCCCGGGACTAGCGAACACCGGGGAGCTGTTTTTT. This translates into CASSGGPGLANTGELFF. The whole variable domain, remainder taken from reference TRBV9 and TRBJ2-2, is DSGVTQTPKHLITATGQRVTLRCSPRSGDLSVYWYQQSLDQGLQFLIQYYNGEERAKGNILERFSAQQFPDLHSELNLSSLELGDSALYFCASSGGPGLANTGELFFGEGSRLTVL.

This clone has just a few counts. The V gene is TRBV11-2, the J gene TRBJ2-3; 8 bases line up with TRBD2. In germline, CDR1 is SGHAT, CDR2 FQNNGV. V was pared by 1 base and J by 0 bases, with 3 bases of the junction left unmatched. This CDR3 is built from 16 residues. Written as DNA, the CDR3 is TGTGCCAGCAGCTTAGTGGCTAGCGGGAGCACAGATACGCAGTATTTT. The encoded protein is CASSLVASGSTDTQYF.

This chain connects TRBV4-1 to TRBJ1-2, with D unresolved. Germline values: CDR1 MGHRA, CDR2 YSYEKL. V lost 4 bases, J lost 7 bases, and 10 bases lay in between. The CDR3 sequence is 12 residues long. The CDR3 protein is CASSPDLSGYTF. The CDR3, as DNA: TGCGCCAGCAGCCCGGACTTGAGTGGCTACACCTTC.

The chain recombines TRBV4-1 with TRBJ2-5; 12 positions match TRBD2. Germline lookup yields CDR1 MGHRA and CDR2 YSYEKL. Losses at the gene ends were 1 base for V and 5 bases for J; bases not matched to a gene: 5. CDR3 length: 16 residues. The CDR3: CASSQGLAGGLETQYF. The DNA of the CDR3 is TGCGCCAGCAGCCAAGGGCTAGCGGGAGGGTTGGAGACCCAGTACTTC.

The chain uses TRBV18 and TRBJ1-5; 10 bases fit TRBD1. CDR3 length equals 15 residues. Germline V CDR1 and CDR2: KGHSH, LQKENI. The trim removed 6 bases at V and 4 bases at J, leaving 6 bases unmatched. CDR3 sequence (DNA): TGTGCCAGCTCGCGACAGGGGGCTATGAATCAGCCCCAGCATTTT. Protein: CASSRQGAMNQPQHF.

CDR3: CAWSAGDTIYF. Here the CDR3 DNA reads TGTGCCTGGAGCGCTGGGGACACCATATATTTT. This chain uses TRBV30 with TRBJ1-3; D is undetermined. V shed 3 bases and J shed 8 bases, with 8 bases lying between them. The CDR3 has 11 amino acids. Germline-derived CDR1 and CDR2 are GTSNPN and SVGIG (reference sequence). Drawing the rest from reference TRBV30 and TRBJ1-3, the complete variable domain is SQTIHQWPATLVQPVGSPLSLECTVEGTSNPNLYWYRQAAGRGLQLLFYSVGIGQISSEVPQNLSASRPQDRQFILSSKKLLLSDSGFYLCAWSAGDTIYFGEGSWLTVV.

The V and J genes are TRBV10-3 and TRBJ2-7; 7 bases match TRBD2. The CDR3 runs 14 residues. CDR1 ENHRY and CDR2 SYGVKD come from the germline V gene. V trimming: 6 bases; J trimming: 7 bases; junction bases outside the gene matches: 12. The CDR3 DNA reads as TGTGCCATCAGGGTGGACCTAGCGGCGAGGGAGCAGTACTTC. Its protein is CAIRVDLAAREQYF.

The genes are TRBV6-8 and TRBJ1-2; 10 bases line up with TRBD1. The CDR3 contains 17 residues. CDR1 is MNHGY, CDR2 SAAAGT, per germline. V dropped 1 base and J dropped 2; count of bases not matched to a gene: 7. CDR3 bases: TGTGCCAGCAGTTACTTCCGGGACAGGGGAGGGAACTATGGCTACACCTTC. This sequence encodes CASSYFRDRGGNYGYTF.

V usage is TRBV5-5 and J usage is TRBJ2-7; D might be TRBD1 (6 bases). The germline V gene encodes CDR1 SGHKS and CDR2 YYEKEE (reference sequence). The V gene lost 4 bases and the J gene lost 3 bases, with 11 bases spanning the gap. This CDR3 has 13 residues. CDR3 in DNA: TGTGCCAGCAGCCCAGGGGTGGACTACGAGCAGTACTTC. Translating gives CASSPGVDYEQYF.

The chain links TRBV19 to TRBJ1-3; D may be TRBD1 (6 bases). Trimming removed 3 bases from V and 0 bases from J, with 15 bases in between. Germline CDR1 reads LNHDA; CDR2 reads SQIVND (reference sequence). The CDR3 has 17 amino acids. The CDR3 sequence: CASSIPTGANSGNTIYF. The CDR3 bases are TGTGCCAGTAGTATCCCGACAGGCGCAAACTCTGGAAACACCATATATTTT.

This sequence joins TRBV4-2 and TRBJ2-1; 11 bases are shared with TRBD2. Germline V gene data show CDR1 as LGHNA and CDR2 as YNFKEQ. This CDR3 contains 13 residues. Trimming at V came to 3 bases and at J to 9 bases, leaving 1 base not matched to a gene. Written as DNA, the CDR3 is TGTGCCAGCAGCCACACTAGCGGGAGTGAGCAGTTCTTC. As protein: CASSHTSGSEQFF.

The chain uses TRBV6-1 and TRBJ1-1; D call uncertain. The CDR3 runs 13 residues. V was shortened by 1 base and J by 1 base, with 4 bases between the two germline ends. The germline V gene encodes CDR1 MNHNS and CDR2 SASEGT. The chain's CDR3 is CASSEVGNTEAFF. The CDR3 region has the DNA TGTGCCAGCAGTGAAGTCGGGAACACTGAAGCTTTCTTT.

This chain connects TRBV9 to TRBJ1-6, with D tentatively TRBD1 (5 bases). The CDR3 has 15 amino acids. The germline CDR1 and CDR2 sequences are SGDLS and YYNGEE. Trimming removed 4 bases at V and 4 bases at J, with 12 bases between. This CDR3 reads CASSSRGSYNSPLHF. The DNA for the CDR3 is TGTGCCAGCAGCAGCCGGGGCTCATATAATTCACCCCTCCACTTT.

The V and J genes are TRBV11-2 and TRBJ1-4; D is possibly TRBD1 (6 bases). This CDR3 contains 15 residues. V was clipped by 5 bases and J by 5 bases, with 15 bases between them. The germline gives CDR1 SGHAT, CDR2 FQNNGV. CDR3 bases: TGTGCCAGCAGCCCTAGCCATGGGACAAATGAAAAACTGTTTTTT. Its translation is CASSPSHGTNEKLFF.